The rows below give T cell receptor beta chains drawn from one sample of a study of T cell changes during pregnancy in multiple sclerosis. Generated by immunoSEQ multiplex PCR, the TCRdb table keeps only in-frame clones and is missing some. The sample includes 30,000 or so clones, approximately 94% of them seen just once. The input for sequencing was CD4+ T cells from peripheral blood mononuclear cells, taken after pregnancy. Receptors were obtained from a female donor with multiple sclerosis, enrolled in a pregnancy study. Both conserved end residues are part of each CDR3. Fields, in order: D gene, J gene, clone size, V gene, CDR3 protein, CDR3 DNA. The D gene is left open where the match is weak. Clone size is stated in some rows and not others, as once, few, many or a class when expanded.

TRBD1	TRBJ2-7	.	TRBV7-2	CASSLAPPGQTYEQYF	TGTGCCAGCAGCTTAGCGCCTCCGGGACAGACCTACGAGCAGTACTTC
TRBD2	TRBJ2-2	.	TRBV11-3	CASSLTLTSGSAGELFF	TGTGCCAGCAGCTTAACGTTGACTAGCGGGAGCGCCGGGGAGCTGTTTTTT
TRBD2	TRBJ2-7	.	TRBV7-2	CASSPMAGAYEQYF	TGTGCCAGCAGCCCTATGGCGGGGGCCTACGAGCAGTACTTC
.	TRBJ1-5	once	TRBV6-5	CASRLDSHSNQPQHF	TGTGCCAGCAGACTTGACAGTCATAGCAATCAGCCCCAGCATTTT
TRBD1	TRBJ1-2	.	TRBV29-1	CSVGTGGAIYGYTF	TGCAGCGTTGGGACAGGGGGTGCCATCTATGGCTACACCTTC
.	TRBJ1-6	.	TRBV7-2	CASSWTGRSASPLHF	TGTGCCAGCAGCTGGACCGGGAGATCCGCTTCACCCCTCCACTTT
TRBD2	TRBJ2-5	once	TRBV19	CASSIQAGGQETQYF	TGTGCCAGTAGTATTCAAGCGGGGGGTCAAGAGACCCAGTACTTC
TRBD1	TRBJ2-2	.	TRBV9	CASSAGTGTNTGELFF	TGTGCCAGCAGCGCGGGGACAGGGACGAACACCGGGGAGCTGTTTTTT
TRBD1	TRBJ1-2	.	TRBV5-1	CASSMNYRGTGDGYTF	TGCGCCAGCAGCATGAATTACAGGGGTACGGGTGATGGCTACACCTTC
.	TRBJ1-1	few	TRBV11-2	CASSLNGNTEAFF	TGTGCCAGCAGCTTAAACGGGAACACTGAAGCTTTCTTT
.	TRBJ1-4	.	TRBV4-1	CASSHPKDTLGEKLFF	TGCGCCAGCAGCCATCCCAAGGACACTCTCGGTGAAAAACTGTTTTTT
TRBD1	TRBJ2-5	.	TRBV10-3	CAINRQGGETQYF	TGTGCCATTAACAGACAGGGGGGAGAGACCCAGTACTTC
TRBD1	TRBJ1-5	once	TRBV19	CASSQGAKDQPQHF	TGTGCCAGTAGCCAGGGGGCGAAGGATCAGCCCCAGCATTTT
.	TRBJ1-1	.	TRBV6-5	CASSYLGFGTEAFF	TGTGCCAGCAGTTACCTGGGCTTTGGCACTGAAGCTTTCTTT
.	TRBJ2-7	.	TRBV13	CASSLGQPSSTYEQYF	TGTGCCAGCAGCTTAGGTCAGCCTAGTTCTACCTACGAGCAGTACTTC
TRBD1	TRBJ1-1	.	TRBV4-2	CASSHRQGANTEAFF	TGTGCCAGCAGCCACAGACAGGGGGCGAACACTGAAGCTTTCTTT
.	TRBJ1-1	.	TRBV19	CASSIFRWDNNRQGTEAFF	TGTGCCAGTAGTATCTTTAGGTGGGACAATAACCGGCAGGGCACTGAAGCTTTCTTT
TRBD1	TRBJ2-5	.	TRBV5-1	CASSRQGGRETQYF	TGCGCCAGCAGCAGACAGGGTGGCCGAGAGACCCAGTACTTC
TRBD2	TRBJ2-7	few	TRBV6-5	CASTPGGHHYEQYF	TGTGCCAGCACTCCGGGAGGTCATCACTACGAGCAGTACTTC
TRBD2	TRBJ2-2	.	TRBV19	CASSSLAVNTGELFF	TGTGCCAGTAGTTCGCTAGCGGTGAACACCGGGGAGCTGTTTTTT
TRBD1	TRBJ1-5	once	TRBV9	CASSTHDREQTNSYSNQPQHF	TGTGCCAGCAGCACACACGACAGGGAACAAACCAATTCTTATAGCAATCAGCCCCAGCATTTT
TRBD2	TRBJ2-5	.	TRBV30	CACPGTSGGGTQYF	TGTGCCTGCCCGGGGACTAGCGGGGGGGGGACCCAGTACTTC
TRBD2	TRBJ2-5	.	TRBV18	CASSSGRASDYQETQYF	TGTGCCAGCTCTTCGGGGAGGGCTTCTGATTACCAAGAGACCCAGTACTTC
TRBD1	TRBJ2-5	once	TRBV6-1	CASSRGQGAEETQYF	TGTGCCAGCAGTAGAGGACAGGGAGCCGAAGAGACCCAGTACTTC
TRBD1	TRBJ2-7	.	TRBV5-1	CASSKGQGADEQYF	TGCGCCAGCAGCAAGGGACAGGGGGCGGACGAGCAGTACTTC
TRBD2	TRBJ2-1	.	TRBV18	CASSPLTSGSSYNEQFF	TGTGCCAGCTCACCACTGACTAGCGGGAGCTCCTACAATGAGCAGTTCTTC
.	TRBJ1-2	.	TRBV7-2	CASSLALQGSGYTF	TGTGCCAGCAGCTTAGCGCTCCAGGGAAGTGGCTACACCTTC
.	TRBJ1-4	.	TRBV7-9	CASRDLSEKLFF	TGTGCCAGCCGGGATCTCAGTGAAAAACTGTTTTTT
.	TRBJ2-3	.	TRBV19	CASSPTGTDTQYF	TGTGCCAGTAGTCCCACGGGCACAGATACGCAGTATTTT
TRBD1	TRBJ1-2	once	TRBV6-5	CASSTQGAPNYGYTF	TGTGCCAGCAGTACCCAGGGGGCCCCTAACTATGGCTACACCTTC
TRBD1	TRBJ1-2	.	TRBV28	CASSFEGARVYGYTF	TGTGCCAGCAGTTTCGAGGGGGCGCGGGTCTATGGCTACACCTTC
TRBD1	TRBJ2-7	.	TRBV7-9	CASSLGTETYEQYF	TGTGCCAGCAGCTTGGGGACAGAGACCTACGAGCAGTACTTC
.	TRBJ1-2	.	TRBV6-1	CAGRVTDANYGYTF	TGTGCCGGCAGGGTGACAGATGCTAACTATGGCTACACCTTC
TRBD2	TRBJ2-2	.	TRBV19	CASSIDRGVPTGELFF	TGTGCCAGTAGTATAGACCGGGGGGTCCCCACCGGGGAGCTGTTTTTT
.	TRBJ2-5	.	TRBV9	CASTTGGTASETQYF	TGTGCCAGCACCACTGGAGGGACAGCCTCAGAGACCCAGTACTTC
TRBD1	TRBJ1-1	once	TRBV7-9	CASSLEDREAFF	TGTGCCAGCAGCTTGGAGGACAGGGAAGCTTTCTTT
TRBD1	TRBJ1-1	.	TRBV5-1	CATRDRVNTEAFF	TGCGCCACCCGGGACAGGGTAAACACTGAAGCTTTCTTT
.	TRBJ1-1	.	TRBV19	CASSIQDFNTEAFF	TGTGCCAGTAGTATTCAGGACTTTAACACTGAAGCTTTCTTT
.	TRBJ2-7	.	TRBV6-5	CASSYDSTLTYEQYF	TGTGCCAGCAGTTACGACAGTACACTTACCTACGAGCAGTACTTC
TRBD1	TRBJ2-7	.	TRBV5-1	CASSLGQGAFDEQYF	TGCGCCAGCAGCTTAGGACAGGGGGCTTTCGACGAGCAGTACTTC
.	TRBJ1-4	.	TRBV5-1	CASSLAMGQNEKLFF	TGCGCCAGCAGCTTGGCCATGGGGCAGAATGAAAAACTGTTTTTT
.	TRBJ1-5	.	TRBV19	CASSTDSTPGQPQHF	TGTGCCAGTAGTACGGACAGTACCCCCGGTCAGCCCCAGCATTTT
.	TRBJ2-1	.	TRBV4-1	CASSQVDMGISSYNEQFF	TGCGCCAGCAGCCAAGTCGATATGGGCATCAGCTCCTACAATGAGCAGTTCTTC
TRBD1	TRBJ1-5	once	TRBV2	CASTQGAYQPQHF	TGTGCCAGCACTCAGGGGGCGTATCAGCCCCAGCATTTT
.	TRBJ2-2	.	TRBV6-6	CASSLPRSANTGELFF	TGTGCCAGCAGCTTACCCCGGAGCGCGAACACCGGGGAGCTGTTTTTT
TRBD1	TRBJ2-2	.	TRBV25-1	CASSQRGRWTGELFF	TGTGCCAGCAGTCAGAGGGGGCGGTGGACCGGGGAGCTGTTTTTT
TRBD1	TRBJ2-7	.	TRBV30	CAWSTGTGADF	TGTGCCTGGAGCACAGGGACAGGCGCGGACTTC